One and the same sample provided the 23 T cell receptor beta chains below, sequenced in a study of cytomegalovirus exposure and HLA in healthy donors (dated 2017 in TCRdb). The library was produced with the immunoSEQ multiplex PCR assay. Sourced from immuneACCESS, this table was stored by TCRdb with only in-frame sequences that have V and J called. A share of the clones is absent; for the studies checked, an unresolved V gene accounts for under half, and the remainder has no known explanation. In this sample the table shows over 150,000 clones, 86% of which occur a single time. Around 22% of the sample is held by the ten biggest clonotypes. The sequenced sample was PBMCs. The receptors here all came from a young man in good health and CMV-seropositive.

The V gene is TRBV9, the J gene TRBJ2-1, with 7 bases matching TRBD2. This CDR3 comprises 14 residues. V lost 5 bases, J lost 7 bases, and 9 bases stayed unmatched. The germline V gene has CDR1 SGDLS and CDR2 YYNGEE. CDR3 residues: CASSDREARNEQFF. The CDR3 DNA is TGTGCCAGCAGTGATCGGGAGGCTAGAAATGAGCAGTTCTTC.

The chain combines TRBV18 with TRBJ1-2; no definite D call. CDR3 size: 12 residues. Trimming stripped 3 bases from V and 7 bases from J, with 9 bases between. CDR1 and CDR2 (germline): KGHSH, LQKENI. The CDR3, as DNA: TGTGCCAGCTCACCGGAGGAGGGTGGCTACACCTTC. Translating gives CASSPEEGGYTF.

The chain recombines TRBV4-3 with TRBJ2-7, with 7 bases fitting TRBD1. Losses at the gene ends were 2 bases for V and 4 bases for J; bases not matched to a gene: 11. Germline-derived CDR1 and CDR2 are LGHNA and YSLEER. The CDR3 consists of 16 residues. In DNA, the CDR3 is TGCGCCAGCAGCCAATTGTTTATAGGGGGCGATTACGAGCAGTACTTC. As protein: CASSQLFIGGDYEQYF.

V and J are TRBV14 and TRBJ2-1, with D tentatively TRBD2 (5 bases). CDR1 and CDR2 (germline): SGHDN, FVKESK. V was shortened by 4 bases and J by 9 bases, with 16 bases between the two germline ends. The CDR3 length is 14 residues. The CDR3 DNA follows: TGTGCCAGCAGCCCCCGGGCTAGCCTTCTTGAGCAGTTCTTC. It encodes CASSPRASLLEQFF.

This chain connects TRBV7-8 to TRBJ2-3, with D perhaps matching TRBD2 (7 bases). This CDR3 region has 16 residues. Looked up from germline, CDR1 is SGHVS and CDR2 is FQNEAQ. Trimming took 4 bases from V and 2 from J, leaving 16 bases between them. This CDR3 is CASSSVRGGNTDTQYF. DNA for the CDR3: TGTGCCAGCAGCTCGGTGAGGGGGGGGAACACAGATACGCAGTATTTT.

The CDR3 loop reads CASSAGLADNEQFF. The DNA for the CDR3 is TGTGCCAGCAGCGCGGGACTAGCGGACAATGAGCAGTTCTTC. The V call is TRBV13, the J call TRBJ2-1; TRBD2 matches 11 bases. V lost 5 bases, J lost 5 bases, and 2 bases stayed unmatched. The germline gives CDR1 PRHDT, CDR2 FYEKMQ (reference sequence). The CDR3 is 14 residues long.

The chain combines TRBV7-6 with TRBJ2-1; 9 positions match TRBD2. Germline V lookup: CDR1 SGHVS, CDR2 FNYEAQ. The CDR3 has 21 amino acids. The trim removed 0 bases at V and 0 bases at J, leaving 15 bases unmatched. CDR3 region: CASSLAQSLSWREGSYNEQFF. In nucleotides, the CDR3 is TGTGCCAGCAGCTTAGCGCAATCTCTTAGCTGGCGGGAGGGCTCCTACAATGAGCAGTTCTTC.

The chain joins TRBV6-1 to TRBJ2-5; 9 bases line up with TRBD1. The germline gives CDR1 MNHNS, CDR2 SASEGT. There are 16 residues in the CDR3. Trimming cost V 0 bases and J 4 bases; bases outside gene matches: 6. In DNA, the CDR3 is TGTGCCAGCAGTGAAGCGGGACAGGGACTGGGAGAGACCCAGTACTTC. Its protein product is CASSEAGQGLGETQYF.

This chain uses TRBV2 with TRBJ2-1; TRBD1 agrees at 7 bases. The CDR3 has 13 amino acids. The J segment lost 6 bases and the V segment lost 6 bases, leaving 5 bases of the junction unmatched. Germline lookup yields CDR1 SNHLY and CDR2 FYNNEI. CDR3 coding DNA: TGTGCCAGCAGCGGGACAGAGAGCAATGAGCAGTTCTTC. It codes for CASSGTESNEQFF.

This CDR3 is CASSFGGGNTEAFF. The CDR3 nucleotides are TGTGCCAGCAGCTTCGGGGGTGGGAACACTGAAGCTTTCTTT. The rearrangement joins TRBV7-6 to TRBJ1-1, with D perhaps TRBD1 (5 bases). V gave up 3 bases and J gave up 1 base, with 9 bases separating them. CDR1 and CDR2 (germline): SGHVS, FNYEAQ. This CDR3 is built from 14 residues.

The V call is TRBV6-4, the J call TRBJ1-2; 7 nucleotides align to TRBD1. Germline V lookup: CDR1 MRHNA, CDR2 SNTAGT. The V segment lost 2 bases and the J segment 8 bases; nucleotides outside the gene matches: 8. The CDR3 runs 14 residues. The CDR3 reads CASSDPGQAGGYTF. The CDR3 DNA reads as TGTGCCAGCAGTGACCCCGGACAGGCGGGGGGCTACACCTTC.

The chain employs TRBV15 and TRBJ2-1; 8 positions agree with TRBD2. CDR1 LNHNV and CDR2 YYDKDF come from the germline V gene (reference sequence). Trimming took 5 bases from V and 7 from J; bases not matched to a gene: 7. The length of the CDR3 is 14 residues. DNA for the CDR3: TGTGCCACCAGCGAGAACCGCGGGGGGAATGAGCAGTTCTTC. Its protein is CATSENRGGNEQFF.

In its sample, this clone was seen once. A read error is possible here, since a much larger clone lies one base away. The sample carries other DNA sequences with the same CDR3. This chain connects TRBV9 to TRBJ2-5; D not resolved. V lost 4 bases and J lost 4, with 5 bases in between. CDR3 length equals 11 residues. Germline values: CDR1 SGDLS, CDR2 YYNGEE. CDR3 sequence: CASSSRETQYF. The CDR3 DNA is TGTGCCAGCAGCTCCAGAGAGACCCAGTACTTC. Together with reference TRBV9 and TRBJ2-5, the CDR3 gives the full variable domain: DSGVTQTPKHLITATGQRVTLRCSPRSGDLSVYWYQQSLDQGLQFLIQYYNGEERAKGNILERFSAQQFPDLHSELNLSSLELGDSALYFCASSSRETQYFGPGTRLLVL.

This chain links TRBV25-1 with TRBJ2-5; 9 bases are shared with TRBD2. This CDR3 comprises 13 residues. J gave up 3 bases and V 4 bases, and 0 bases lay outside the gene matches. The germline gives CDR1 MGHDK, CDR2 SYGVNS. The CDR3 spells CASSVAGEETQYF. In DNA, the CDR3 is TGTGCCAGCAGTGTAGCGGGGGAAGAGACCCAGTACTTC.

This clone was counted a single time. The rearrangement joins TRBV6-1 to TRBJ2-5; TRBD1 matches at 7 bases. Trimming removed 6 bases from V and 5 bases from J; junction bases left unmatched: 6. The CDR3 consists of 13 residues. Germline V gene lookup returns CDR1 MNHNS and CDR2 SASEGT. Here the CDR3 DNA reads TGTGCCAGCAGGAGACAGGGTGGGGAGACCCAGTACTTC. This encodes CASRRQGGETQYF.

J is TRBJ2-7 and V is TRBV23-1; 8 positions agree with TRBD1. TRBV23-1 is known as an ORF, though its function is uncertain. The CDR3 covers 15 residues. V gave up 0 bases and J gave up 5 bases; unmatched junction bases: 6. The CDR3: CASSQSGRGRDEQYF. In nucleotides, the CDR3 is TGCGCCAGCAGTCAATCGGGCAGGGGGCGCGACGAGCAGTACTTC.

This sequence joins TRBV5-1 and TRBJ2-3; a possible D gene is TRBD2 (5 bases). This CDR3 spans 15 amino acids. V was shortened by 1 base and J by 4 bases, with 13 bases between the two germline ends. Germline assignment: CDR1 SGHRS and CDR2 YFSETQ. CDR3 region: CASSLSVATADTQYF. In DNA, the CDR3 is TGCGCCAGCAGCTTGTCGGTAGCGACCGCAGATACGCAGTATTTT.

The gene calls are TRBV6-4 and TRBJ2-1; 9 nucleotides align to TRBD2. The CDR3 is made up of 15 amino acids. CDR1 is MRHNA, CDR2 SNTAGT, per germline. V lost 2 bases and J lost 1; bases outside the gene matches: 0. The CDR3 here is CASSDTSGSYNEQFF. The CDR3 DNA sequence: TGTGCCAGCAGTGACACTAGCGGGTCCTACAATGAGCAGTTCTTC.

This rearrangement joins TRBV27 to TRBJ2-5, with a weak D call TRBD1 (6 bases). This CDR3 region has 15 residues. Trimming shortened V by 4 bases and J by 0 bases, and 12 bases separated the two germline ends. In germline, CDR1 is MNHEY, CDR2 SMNVEV (reference sequence). The CDR3 loop is CASSSGHEDQETQYF. The CDR3 DNA reads as TGTGCCAGCAGTTCGGGACATGAGGACCAAGAGACCCAGTACTTC.

The chain has TRBV7-2 and TRBJ2-7, with 8 positions matching TRBD2. Germline V gene sequence: CDR1 SGHTA, CDR2 FQGNSA. The CDR3 contains 16 residues. The trim removed 4 bases at V and 4 bases at J, leaving 12 bases unmatched. The CDR3 spells CASSSYSSGLLYEQYF. CDR3 coding DNA: TGTGCCAGCAGCTCCTACTCTAGCGGGCTCCTTTACGAGCAGTACTTC.

The chain joins TRBV10-3 to TRBJ1-4; 8 bases are a match to TRBD1. Germline V gene data show CDR1 as ENHRY and CDR2 as SYGVKD. The CDR3 loop spans 15 amino acids. V lost 0 bases to trimming and J lost 7 bases; unmatched junction nucleotides: 4. The CDR3 DNA reads TGTGCCATCAGTGAGTCGACAGGGGCGGCTGAAAAACTGTTTTTT. It is translated as CAISESTGAAEKLFF.

This rearrangement joins TRBV7-9 to TRBJ2-5; TRBD1 might be the D (5 bases). Trimming removed 2 bases from V and 2 bases from J, with 12 bases in between. Germline CDR1 is SEHNR and CDR2 is FQNEAQ (reference sequence). CDR3 length equals 15 residues. The CDR3 DNA reads as TGTGCCAGCAGCTTAAGCCCAGGGCCTCAAGAGACCCAGTACTTC. Amino acids: CASSLSPGPQETQYF.

The V and J genes are TRBV4-3 and TRBJ1-2; 7 bases fit TRBD1. This CDR3 spans 15 amino acids. CDR1 is LGHNA and CDR2 is YSLEER in the germline V gene. V was clipped by 0 bases and J by 4 bases; unmatched bases: 5. CDR3 sequence: CASSQDRDSLYGYTF. In DNA, the CDR3 is TGCGCCAGCAGCCAAGATAGGGACAGCCTCTATGGCTACACCTTC.